These T cell receptor beta chains were read from a single sample in a study of cytomegalovirus exposure and HLA in healthy donors. Clones were sequenced by immunoSEQ multiplex PCR, and TCRdb holds only the in-frame ones, with some missing. The sample records around 150,000 clones, nearly 80% being singletons. The material sequenced was PBMCs. The receptors derive from a male donor in good health and CMV-seronegative. CDR3s include the opening cysteine and the closing phenylalanine or tryptophan. The D gene is left open where the match is weak. Where a row states a size, it is once, few, many or the class of an expanded clone; other rows omit it.

>TRBJ2-1|TRBV4-1|.|TRBD2
CASSGGGRVDEQFF
TGCGCCAGCTCGGGTGGCGGGAGGGTTGATGAGCAGTTCTTC
>TRBJ2-7|TRBV4-3|.|.
CASSQGVTPGLYEQYF
TGCGCCAGCAGCCAAGGGGTGACCCCCGGACTCTACGAGCAGTACTTC
>TRBJ2-7|TRBV5-4|once|TRBD1
CASSPGTGRDGSYEQYF
TGTGCCAGCAGCCCAGGGACAGGTCGCGATGGGTCCTACGAGCAGTACTTC
>TRBJ2-1|TRBV21-1|.|.
CASRKGVDRVLRGAYNEQFF
TGTGCCAGCAGAAAAGGGGTGGACAGGGTATTAAGAGGGGCCTACAATGAGCAGTTCTTC
>TRBJ2-2|TRBV5-1|.|.
CASSWTPLSGELFF
TGCGCCAGCAGCTGGACACCTTTGAGCGGGGAGCTGTTTTTT
>TRBJ1-2|TRBV19|.|.
CASTGLNYGYTF
TGTGCCAGTACAGGGCTTAACTATGGCTACACCTTC
>TRBJ2-1|TRBV9|few|.
CASSVATSNEQFF
TGTGCCAGCAGCGTAGCTACGTCCAATGAGCAGTTCTTC
>TRBJ1-2|TRBV9|few|.
CASSASERQNYGYTF
TGTGCCAGCAGCGCCAGCGAGAGGCAGAACTATGGCTACACCTTC
>TRBJ2-3|TRBV5-4|.|.
CASSFGGPSTDTQYF
TGTGCCAGCAGCTTTGGAGGGCCTAGCACAGATACGCAGTATTTT
>TRBJ1-4|TRBV30|.|TRBD1
CAWSLGGTGDSNEKLFF
TGTGCCTGGAGTTTGGGCGGGACAGGTGACTCTAATGAAAAACTGTTTTTT
>TRBJ1-3|TRBV7-9|.|TRBD1
CSSSSDRSGNTIYF
TGTTCCAGCAGCTCGGACAGGTCTGGAAACACCATATATTTT
>TRBJ2-2|TRBV7-7|.|.
CASSLRQGITGELFF
TGTGCCAGCAGCCTCAGGCAGGGGATCACCGGGGAGCTGTTTTTT
>TRBJ2-6|TRBV6-4|.|.
CASSDGRSGANVLTF
TGTGCCAGCAGTGACGGCCGCTCTGGGGCCAACGTCCTGACTTTC
>TRBJ2-5|TRBV27|.|.
CASSGPGRETQYF
TGTGCCAGCAGTGGTCCAGGGAGGGAGACCCAGTACTTC
>TRBJ2-5|TRBV5-8|few|.
CASSQRQNQETQYF
TGTGCCAGCAGCCAACGACAGAACCAAGAGACCCAGTACTTC
>TRBJ2-1|TRBV28|.|.
CASKIGGGGPHNEQFF
TGTGCCAGCAAAATAGGAGGGGGAGGGCCCCACAATGAGCAGTTCTTC
>TRBJ1-2|TRBV5-6|few|TRBD1
CASSSGQTYYGYTF
TGTGCCAGCAGCTCGGGACAGACATACTATGGCTACACCTTC
>TRBJ1-3|TRBV30|.|.
CAWGQGGNTIYF
TGTGCCTGGGGCCAGGGGGGAAACACCATATATTTT
>TRBJ1-1|TRBV9|.|.
CASSPPLTVNTEAFF
TGTGCCAGCAGCCCCCCACTGACAGTCAACACTGAAGCTTTCTTT
>TRBJ1-1|TRBV7-6|.|TRBD1
CASSQEKDRGQNTEAFF
TGTGCCAGCAGCCAAGAAAAAGACAGGGGACAGAACACTGAAGCTTTCTTT
>TRBJ1-5|TRBV19|.|TRBD1
CASSLGTGVGNQPQHF
TGTGCCAGTAGCCTTGGGACAGGGGTTGGGAATCAGCCCCAGCATTTT
>TRBJ2-4|TRBV30|.|.
CACQGGRQEGKNIQYF
TGTGCCTGTCAGGGGGGACGACAGGAGGGAAAAAACATTCAGTACTTC
>TRBJ1-2|TRBV7-6|.|.
CASSPVGRANYGYTF
TGTGCCAGCAGCCCCGTGGGCAGAGCAAACTATGGCTACACCTTC
>TRBJ2-2|TRBV9|.|TRBD2
CASSVDLSGSTNTGELFF
TGTGCCAGCAGCGTAGACTTGAGCGGGAGTACGAACACCGGGGAGCTGTTTTTT
>TRBJ1-1|TRBV5-1|.|.
CASSLGQGPNTEAFF
TGCGCCAGCAGCTTGGGGCAGGGGCCGAACACTGAAGCTTTCTTT
>TRBJ1-6|TRBV6-6|.|.
CASSRDMGSYNSPLHF
TGTGCCAGCAGCCGGGACATGGGCTCCTATAATTCACCCCTCCACTTT
>TRBJ1-1|TRBV19|.|.
CASSIDLGRRGETEAFF
TGTGCCAGTAGTATAGATCTGGGTCGGAGGGGCGAAACTGAAGCTTTCTTT
>TRBJ2-1|TRBV6-1|.|.
CASSELSPPSGEQFF
TGTGCCAGCAGTGAACTCTCCCCCCCCTCGGGTGAGCAGTTCTTC
>TRBJ1-1|TRBV7-2|.|.
CASSLAGVRGGTEAFF
TGTGCCAGCAGCTTAGCTGGAGTCAGGGGTGGTACTGAAGCTTTCTTT
>TRBJ1-2|TRBV11-2|.|.
CASSPFGDYGYTF
TGTGCCAGCAGCCCGTTCGGGGACTATGGCTACACCTTC
>TRBJ2-1|TRBV11-3|once|TRBD2
CASSLAGLAGERTFF
TGTGCCAGCAGCTTAGCGGGGCTAGCGGGGGAGAGAACGTTCTTC
>TRBJ2-2|TRBV27|few|TRBD1
CASSDQGVTGELFF
TGTGCCAGCAGTGATCAGGGGGTCACCGGGGAGCTGTTTTTT
>TRBJ2-3|TRBV5-4|.|.
CASSLGDNTDTQYF
TGTGCCAGCAGCTTGGGGGACAACACAGATACGCAGTATTTT
>TRBJ2-2|TRBV6-4|.|TRBD1
CASSDTRGPAGELFF
TGTGCCAGCAGTGACACCAGGGGGCCCGCCGGGGAGCTGTTTTTT
>TRBJ2-3|TRBV7-3|.|.
CASSPTGHPTDTQYF
TGTGCCAGCAGCCCCACCGGACACCCTACAGATACGCAGTATTTT
>TRBJ2-5|TRBV5-5|.|.
CASSWREETQYF
TGTGCCAGCAGCTGGAGGGAAGAGACCCAGTACTTC
>TRBJ1-2|TRBV6-6|.|TRBD1
CASSERGQPNYGYTF
TGTGCCAGCAGTGAGAGGGGACAGCCTAACTATGGCTACACCTTC